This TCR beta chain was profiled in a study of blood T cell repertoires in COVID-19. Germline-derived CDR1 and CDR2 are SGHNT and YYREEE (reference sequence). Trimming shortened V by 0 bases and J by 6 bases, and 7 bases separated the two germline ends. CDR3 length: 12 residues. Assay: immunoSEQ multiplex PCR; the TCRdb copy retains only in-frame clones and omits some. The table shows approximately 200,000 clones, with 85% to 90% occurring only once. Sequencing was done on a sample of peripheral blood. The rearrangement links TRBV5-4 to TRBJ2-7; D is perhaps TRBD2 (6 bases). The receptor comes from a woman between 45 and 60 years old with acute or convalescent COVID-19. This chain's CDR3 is CASSLVGGEQYF. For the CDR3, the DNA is TGTGCCAGCAGCTTGGTGGGGGGCGAGCAGTACTTC.